These 28 T cell receptor beta chains were all obtained from the same sample, sequenced in a study of shared clonotypes between healthy human individuals. Repertoires were generated with immunoSEQ multiplex PCR, while TCRdb's copy carries only in-frame clones and drops some. The sample includes roughly 2 million clones, around 96% of them seen just once. The naive CD8 population came from CD45RO-negative cells selected for CCR7, without terminally differentiated effector memory CD45RA+ cells. Material: naive CD8+ T cells sorted from blood. These receptors came from a man aged 18-30 years in good health.

The chain recombines TRBV6-1 with TRBJ1-2, with a weak D call TRBD1 (5 bases). With 8 bases removed from V and 6 bases from J, the gap between germline ends came to 22 bases. The CDR3 is 15 residues long. Germline lookup yields CDR1 MNHNS and CDR2 SASEGT. The CDR3 coding sequence is TGTGCCAGCTTGGCTTGGCAGGGAGGTAGAGATGGCTACACCTTC. Its protein is CASLAWQGGRDGYTF.

V gene TRBV10-2 combines with J gene TRBJ2-3; 12 positions match TRBD2. In germline, CDR1 is WSHSY, CDR2 SAAADI. This CDR3 is 17 amino acids long. The junction had 5 bases not matched to a gene; V was cut back by 2 bases and J by 2 bases. CDR3 sequence reads: CASSEGLAGGATDTQYF. The CDR3 DNA reads TGCGCCAGCAGTGAGGGTCTAGCGGGAGGGGCCACAGATACGCAGTATTTT.

This chain links TRBV6-5 with TRBJ1-2, with D tentatively TRBD1 (6 bases). This CDR3 region has 15 residues. Germline V gives CDR1 MNHEY, CDR2 SVGAGI. Trimming took off 5 bases at V and 3 bases at J, with 16 bases between the two ends. The CDR3 reads CASSPSTGFHYGYTF. CDR3 DNA: TGTGCCAGCAGTCCTTCGACAGGTTTCCACTATGGCTACACCTTC.

J is TRBJ2-7 and V is TRBV5-1; D perhaps matches TRBD1 (6 bases). The CDR3 runs to 13 residues. The germline V gene has CDR1 SGHRS and CDR2 YFSETQ. With 3 bases removed from V and 3 bases from J, the gap between germline ends came to 10 bases. The DNA for the CDR3 is TGCGCCAGCAGCTGGACAGCCAACTACGAGCAGTACTTC. This gives the protein CASSWTANYEQYF.

This chain uses TRBV7-8 with TRBJ2-1, with D possibly being TRBD2 (6 bases). With 5 bases removed from V and 4 bases from J, the gap between germline ends came to 15 bases. CDR1 is SGHVS, CDR2 FQNEAQ, per germline. The CDR3 length is 15 residues. The CDR3 DNA reads as TGTGCCAGCAGCCCACAAGGAGGGTTTTACAATGAGCAGTTCTTC. It yields the protein CASSPQGGFYNEQFF.

The chain joins TRBV14 to TRBJ2-7, with 10 bases matching TRBD1. V was clipped by 4 bases and J by 7 bases; unmatched bases: 7. The CDR3 length is 14 residues. Germline V gene data show CDR1 as SGHDN and CDR2 as FVKESK. DNA of the CDR3: TGTGCCAGCAGCCCGAGGGGACAGGGGTTTGAGCAGTACTTC. This sequence encodes CASSPRGQGFEQYF.

This sequence joins TRBV15 and TRBJ2-5; 8 nucleotides match TRBD1. CDR3 length: 13 residues. J gave up 2 bases and V 8 bases, and 4 bases lay outside the gene matches. Germline V CDR1 and CDR2: LNHNV, YYDKDF (reference sequence). The CDR3 loop is CATSRGRQETQYF. CDR3 DNA: TGTGCCACCTCCAGGGGGCGGCAAGAGACCCAGTACTTC. Full variable domain (outside the CDR3, taken from reference TRBV15 and TRBJ2-5): DAMVIQNPRYQVTQFGKPVTLSCSQTLNHNVMYWYQQKSSQAPKLLFHYYDKDFNNEADTPDNFQSRRPNTSFCFLDIRSPGLGDTAMYLCATSRGRQETQYFGPGTRLLVL.

The CDR3 protein is CASSLIARGGELFF. CDR3 sequence (DNA): TGTGCCAGCAGCTTAATAGCTAGGGGCGGGGAGCTGTTTTTT. V usage is TRBV11-2 and J usage is TRBJ2-2, with a tentative D call TRBD1 (5 bases). Germline V CDR1 and CDR2: SGHAT, FQNNGV. CDR3 length equals 14 residues. The V end lost 2 bases, the J end lost 7 bases, and 11 bases lay between the germline ends.

As regards this clone: Other DNA variants within this sample encode the same CDR3. This chain uses TRBV19 with TRBJ2-1; D unclear. CDR3 length equals 13 residues. V lost 3 bases, J lost 4 bases, and 7 bases lay in between. Germline CDR1 is LNHDA and CDR2 is SQIVND (reference sequence). CDR3 sequence: CASSIDLYNEQFF. CDR3 bases: TGTGCCAGTAGTATTGATCTGTACAATGAGCAGTTCTTC. The full variable domain, in which reference TRBV19 and TRBJ2-1 provide the parts outside the CDR3, is DGGITQSPKYLFRKEGQNVTLSCEQNLNHDAMYWYRQDPGQGLRLIYYSQIVNDFQKGDIAEGYSVSREKKESFPLTVTSAQKNPTAFYLCASSIDLYNEQFFGPGTRLTVL.

This clone was counted a single time. The V and J genes are TRBV9 and TRBJ1-1; D remains unclear. The CDR3 has 16 amino acids. Trimming stripped 2 bases from V and 4 bases from J, with 18 bases between. CDR1 and CDR2 (germline): SGDLS, YYNGEE. CDR3 sequence (DNA): TGTGCCAGCAGCGTCTCGGACGGGTGGGCTGCCACTGAAGCTTTCTTT. This encodes CASSVSDGWAATEAFF. Using reference TRBV9 and TRBJ1-1 for the parts outside the CDR3, the full variable domain is DSGVTQTPKHLITATGQRVTLRCSPRSGDLSVYWYQQSLDQGLQFLIQYYNGEERAKGNILERFSAQQFPDLHSELNLSSLELGDSALYFCASSVSDGWAATEAFFGQGTRLTVV.

The rearrangement links TRBV5-6 to TRBJ2-1, with 7 bases identical to TRBD1. Germline trimming cut 1 base from V and 8 bases from J; bases unmatched to any gene: 0. CDR3 length: 12 residues. Germline assignment: CDR1 SGHDT and CDR2 YYEEEE. CDR3 in DNA: TGTGCCAGCAGCTTGACAGGGGATGAGCAGTTCTTC. Its translation: CASSLTGDEQFF. Complete variable domain (other parts from reference TRBV5-6 and TRBJ2-1): DAGVTQSPTHLIKTRGQQVTLRCSPKSGHDTVSWYQQALGQGPQFIFQYYEEEERQRGNFPDRFSGHQFPNYSSELNVNALLLGDSALYLCASSLTGDEQFFGPGTRLTVL.

The count of this clone is one. The chain combines TRBV5-1 with TRBJ1-4; D remains unclear. Germline lookup yields CDR1 SGHRS and CDR2 YFSETQ. V was cut by 6 bases and J by 8 bases, with 11 bases left in between. This CDR3 comprises 12 residues. The CDR3 sequence: CASIQWSEKLFF. The CDR3 DNA reads as TGCGCCAGCATTCAGTGGTCGGAAAAACTGTTTTTT.

V gene TRBV27 combines with J gene TRBJ1-2; 9 nucleotides agree with TRBD1. Trimming removed 5 bases from V and 4 bases from J; junction bases left unmatched: 8. The length of the CDR3 is 15 residues. Per the germline V gene, CDR1 is MNHEY and CDR2 is SMNVEV (reference sequence). CDR3 bases: TGTGCCAGCAGTCCATGGACAGGGGACATCTATGGCTACACCTTC. This translates into CASSPWTGDIYGYTF.

In its sample, this clone was seen once. The chain carries TRBV4-1 and TRBJ1-5, with a possible D match to TRBD1 (5 bases). Deletions cut 0 bases from V and 5 bases from J, with 11 bases between. The CDR3 extends over 15 amino acids. Per the germline V gene, CDR1 is MGHRA and CDR2 is YSYEKL. This chain's CDR3 is CASSQDRIRDQPQHF. For the CDR3, the DNA is TGCGCCAGCAGCCAAGATCGGATCAGGGATCAGCCCCAGCATTTT.

This chain connects TRBV27 to TRBJ1-5; 12 nucleotides agree with TRBD1. V trimming: 5 bases; J trimming: 1 base; junction bases outside the gene matches: 9. The CDR3 is made up of 18 amino acids. The germline V gene encodes CDR1 MNHEY and CDR2 SMNVEV (reference sequence). The CDR3 DNA reads TGTGCCAGCAGTCCAATCATGGGACAGGGGGCGAGCAATCAGCCCCAGCATTTT. It yields the protein CASSPIMGQGASNQPQHF.

This clone was observed once. The V call is TRBV28, the J call TRBJ1-4; the D is unclear. Germline CDR1 is MDHEN and CDR2 is SYDVKM. The CDR3 contains 13 residues. Trimming took 7 bases from V and 8 from J, leaving 14 bases between them. The CDR3 DNA reads as TGTGCCAGCACCAGTGGGGAAATCGAAAAACTGTTTTTT. Protein sequence: CASTSGEIEKLFF.

The chain recombines TRBV5-4 with TRBJ2-3; the D is unclear. V dropped 10 bases and J dropped 0 bases, with 15 bases sitting between them. Germline CDR1 SGHNT, CDR2 YYREEE (reference sequence). The CDR3 is 14 amino acids. CDR3 DNA: TGTGCCTTCCTGGGTCCGACAAGCACAGATACGCAGTATTTT. It encodes CAFLGPTSTDTQYF.

V and J are TRBV18 and TRBJ1-2; TRBD1 matches at 8 bases. Losses at the gene ends were 8 bases for V and 2 bases for J; bases not matched to a gene: 7. The length of the CDR3 is 14 residues. Germline lookup yields CDR1 KGHSH and CDR2 LQKENI. The CDR3 sequence: CASPKTGGNYGYTF. CDR3 in DNA: TGTGCCAGCCCAAAAACAGGGGGAAACTATGGCTACACCTTC.

This sequence joins TRBV5-1 and TRBJ2-4, with TRBD1 as a possible D gene (5 bases). This CDR3 has 12 amino acids. Per the germline V gene, CDR1 is SGHRS and CDR2 is YFSETQ. V shed 5 bases and J shed 3 bases, with 6 bases lying between them. The CDR3 loop is CASRGDKNIQYF. In DNA form, the CDR3 reads TGCGCCAGCAGAGGGGACAAAAACATTCAGTACTTC.

This chain connects TRBV5-6 to TRBJ2-7; 9 nucleotides align to TRBD1. V gave up 4 bases and J gave up 4 bases; unmatched junction bases: 9. The CDR3 spans 15 residues. Germline assignment: CDR1 SGHDT and CDR2 YYEEEE. The CDR3 bases are TGTGCCAGCAGCCCTAGTCCACAGGGGGCGTACGAGCAGTACTTC. This translates into CASSPSPQGAYEQYF.

Here the CDR3 DNA reads TGTGCCAGCAGCTCCTACAGGGGTAAGAGTGAAAAACTGTTTTTT. The encoded protein is CASSSYRGKSEKLFF. The chain has TRBV5-7 and TRBJ1-4; TRBD1 agrees at 7 bases. TRBV5-7 counts as an open reading frame of uncertain function. J lost 7 bases, V lost 3 bases, and 9 bases had no gene match. The length of the CDR3 is 15 residues.

CDR3 residues: CASSEALGGDTQYF. The CDR3 DNA reads TGTGCCAGCAGTGAAGCCTTGGGTGGAGATACGCAGTATTTT. The genes are TRBV6-1 and TRBJ2-3; the D is unclear. The germline V gene encodes CDR1 MNHNS and CDR2 SASEGT. The V end lost 0 bases, the J end lost 5 bases, and 9 bases lay between the germline ends. The CDR3 contains 14 residues.

The chain has TRBV7-9 and TRBJ2-7; the D gene is possibly TRBD1 (6 bases). Trimming stripped 3 bases from V and 2 bases from J, with 23 bases between. Germline loops: CDR1 SEHNR, CDR2 FQNEAQ (reference sequence). This CDR3 spans 18 amino acids. The CDR3 DNA sequence: TGTGCCAGCAGCTTCTGGACAGACCTCAGGCATTCCGCCTACGAGCAGTACTTC. Protein product: CASSFWTDLRHSAYEQYF.

V and J are TRBV29-1 and TRBJ2-1; perhaps TRBD1 as D (5 bases). The CDR3 is 12 residues long. V was cut by 4 bases and J by 9 bases, with 13 bases left in between. Germline assignment: CDR1 SQVTM and CDR2 ANQGSEA. CDR3 DNA: TGCAGCGTTGCTACGCAGGGCCTTGAGCAGTTCTTC. Protein product: CSVATQGLEQFF.

The V gene is TRBV5-6, the J gene TRBJ2-7; 7 bases are shared with TRBD1. CDR1 is SGHDT and CDR2 is YYEEEE in the germline V gene. The CDR3 covers 14 residues. J lost 4 bases, V lost 7 bases, and 11 bases had no gene match. The CDR3 loop reads CASGQDSNPYEQYF. In DNA form, the CDR3 reads TGTGCCAGCGGACAGGATTCCAATCCTTACGAGCAGTACTTC.

The chain uses TRBV2 and TRBJ2-1, with D tentatively TRBD1 (5 bases). Germline V lookup: CDR1 SNHLY, CDR2 FYNNEI. V lost 3 bases and J lost 8, with 17 bases in between. The length of the CDR3 is 15 residues. CDR3 region: CASSDRDSESDEQFF. The CDR3 region has the DNA TGTGCCAGCAGTGACAGGGATTCCGAATCGGATGAGCAGTTCTTC.

The chain carries TRBV4-3 and TRBJ2-7; D ambiguous. The CDR3 length is 14 residues. V lost 0 bases to trimming and J lost 3 bases, with 9 bases between them. The germline CDR1 and CDR2 sequences are LGHNA and YSLEER. The CDR3 bases are TGCGCCAGCAGCCAAGATTACGCTGACTACGAGCAGTACTTC. Its translation is CASSQDYADYEQYF.

V gene TRBV27 combines with J gene TRBJ1-1; D not resolved. The CDR3 has 13 amino acids. The germline V gene encodes CDR1 MNHEY and CDR2 SMNVEV (reference sequence). Trimming shortened V by 4 bases and J by 0 bases, and 6 bases separated the two germline ends. As DNA, the CDR3 is TGTGCCAGCAGTTCGACGATGAACACTGAAGCTTTCTTT. It encodes CASSSTMNTEAFF.